This TCR beta chain was observed in a study of blood T cell repertoires in COVID-19. Study-wide background: Italy, Spain and the United States were the sources of the convalescent and acute COVID-19 samples.

The CDR3 extends over 13 amino acids. Germline-derived CDR1 and CDR2 are SGHTA and FQGTGA. Trimming removed 5 bases from V and 3 bases from J; junction bases left unmatched: 2. Original data processing: By means of reference gene primer amplification, nucleated cell counts were estimated. This table comes from immunoSEQ multiplex PCR, and its TCRdb copy is limited to in-frame clones, with some not included. V and J calls and clone size come straight from that table; D and trimming were deduced from the DNA. Of 65,000 to 90,000 clones in the sample, around 83% were seen once. The receptor was isolated from an elderly woman in a cohort sampled during active or convalescent COVID-19. This chain joins TRBV7-3 and TRBJ2-5; TRBD2 matches 8 bases. The sequencing sample was made of peripheral blood. In DNA form, the CDR3 reads TGTGCCAGCAGCCGTAGCGGGAAAGAGACCCAGTACTTC. Translating gives CASSRSGKETQYF.